The TCR beta chain under discussion was sequenced for a study of T cells after yellow fever vaccination. Study-level findings and limits: Most primary-vaccination clones reappeared after the booster (96% CD4, around 88% CD8).

By 5'RACE template switching, TCR cDNA was produced, with a universal primer site and UMIs added in the process. One entry per CDR3 protein, called by TCRdb with MiXCR from the 5' RACE reads. The table includes 250,000 to 300,000 distinct CDR3 sequences, less than 9.5% detected once. In the case of this clonotype: The antigen is unknown.

This CDR3 contains 15 residues. Germline V gene lookup returns CDR1 ENHRY and CDR2 SYGVKD. V shed 8 bases and J shed 8 bases, with 23 bases lying between them. This receptor was identified in a young man who received the YFV17D yellow fever vaccine. This specimen consisted of CD4+ T cells sorted from PBMCs, obtained 5 days after the yellow fever booster vaccination. The V call is TRBV10-3, the J call TRBJ2-3; no definite D call. In DNA, the CDR3 is TGTGCCATCTCAGATCTGACGGTTTTAGAAGTTACGCAGTATTTT. It codes for CAISDLTVLEVTQYF.